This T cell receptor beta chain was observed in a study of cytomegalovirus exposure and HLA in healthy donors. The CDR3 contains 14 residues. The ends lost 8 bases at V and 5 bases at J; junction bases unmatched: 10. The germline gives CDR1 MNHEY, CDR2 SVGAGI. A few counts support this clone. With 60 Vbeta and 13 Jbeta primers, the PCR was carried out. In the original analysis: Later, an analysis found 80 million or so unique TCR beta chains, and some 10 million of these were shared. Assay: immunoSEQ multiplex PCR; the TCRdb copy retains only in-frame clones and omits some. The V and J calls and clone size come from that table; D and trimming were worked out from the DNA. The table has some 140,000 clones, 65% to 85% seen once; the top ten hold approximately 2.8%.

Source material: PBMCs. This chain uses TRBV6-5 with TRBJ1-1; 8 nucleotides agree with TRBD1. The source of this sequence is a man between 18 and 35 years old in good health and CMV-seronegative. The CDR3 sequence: CASSLGQGRTEAFF. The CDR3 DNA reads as TGTGCCAGCTCCTTAGGACAGGGTAGAACTGAAGCTTTCTTT.